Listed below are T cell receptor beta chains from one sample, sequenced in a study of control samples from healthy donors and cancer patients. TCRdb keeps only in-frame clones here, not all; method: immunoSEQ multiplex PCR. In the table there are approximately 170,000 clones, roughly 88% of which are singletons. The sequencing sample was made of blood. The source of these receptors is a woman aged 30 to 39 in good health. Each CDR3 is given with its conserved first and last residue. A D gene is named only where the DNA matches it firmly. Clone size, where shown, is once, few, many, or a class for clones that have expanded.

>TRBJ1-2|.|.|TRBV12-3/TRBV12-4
TGTGCCAGCAGTCTGACCCAGGGAGGCTACACCTTC
CASSLTQGGYTF
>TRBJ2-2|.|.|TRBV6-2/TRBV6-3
TGTGCCAGCAGTTACTCACCAGCAGGGGTTGGCACCGGGGAGCTGTTTTTT
CASSYSPAGVGTGELFF
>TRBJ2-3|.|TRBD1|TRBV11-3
TGTGCCAGCAGCTCTTTTGGGACAGGGTCCGATACGCAGTATTTT
CASSSFGTGSDTQYF
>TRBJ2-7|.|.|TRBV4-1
TGCGCCAGCAGCCAAGGGGGACGGACCTACGAGCAGTACTTC
CASSQGGRTYEQYF
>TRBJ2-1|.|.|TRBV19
TGTGCCAGTAGTATAGATAAGGGGGGCTCCTACAATGAGCAGTTCTTC
CASSIDKGGSYNEQFF
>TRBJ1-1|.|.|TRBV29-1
TGCAGCGCAGGCGAACGGGGCACTGAAGCTTTCTTT
CSAGERGTEAFF
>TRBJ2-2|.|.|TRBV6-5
TGTGCCAGCAGTTACTCGAGCACCGGGGAGCTGTTTTTT
CASSYSSTGELFF
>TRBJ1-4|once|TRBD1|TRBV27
TGTGCCAGCAGTTTATCGTCCGGGACAGCAAATGAAAAACTGTTTTTT
CASSLSSGTANEKLFF
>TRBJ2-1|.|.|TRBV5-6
TGTGCCAGCACCGGAGGCAGACTGGGAGAGCAGTTCTTC
CASTGGRLGEQFF
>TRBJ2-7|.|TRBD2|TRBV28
TGTGCCAGCAGATTTAGCGGGAGGGCCCGAGAGCAGTACTTC
CASRFSGRAREQYF
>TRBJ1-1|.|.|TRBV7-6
TGTGCCAGCAGTCAGCTACCTGCGACCGTCCGGACTGAAGCTTTCTTT
CASSQLPATVRTEAFF
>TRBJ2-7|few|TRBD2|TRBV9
TGTGCCAGCAGCGTAGAGTTAGCGGGGTACTACGAGCAGTACTTC
CASSVELAGYYEQYF
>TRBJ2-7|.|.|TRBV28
TGTGCCAGCAGCTTCCGATACGAGCAGTACTTC
CASSFRYEQYF
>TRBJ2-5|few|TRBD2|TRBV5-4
TGTGCCAGCAGCTTACTAGCGGGGGGGCAAGAGACCCAGTACTTC
CASSLLAGGQETQYF
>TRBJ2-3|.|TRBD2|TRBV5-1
TGCGCCAGCAGCTCGGAGGGACTAGGCACAGATACGCAGTATTTT
CASSSEGLGTDTQYF
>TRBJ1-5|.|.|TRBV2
TGTGCCAGCTCGATGAGCAATCAGCCCCAGCATTTT
CASSMSNQPQHF
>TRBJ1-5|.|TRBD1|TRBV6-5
TGTGCCAGCAGAGGACAGGGTAGCAATCAGCCCCAGCATTTT
CASRGQGSNQPQHF
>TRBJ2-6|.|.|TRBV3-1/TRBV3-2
TGTGCCAGCAGCCAACCCTTCTCTGGGGCCAACGTCCTGACTTTC
CASSQPFSGANVLTF
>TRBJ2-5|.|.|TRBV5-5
TGTGCCAGCAGCATCTCTTCCGGTACCCAAGAGACCCAGTACTTC
CASSISSGTQETQYF
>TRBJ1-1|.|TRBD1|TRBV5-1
TGCGCCAGCAGCTTGGTCCGGGACAGGGGGGACACTGAAGCTTTCTTT
CASSLVRDRGDTEAFF
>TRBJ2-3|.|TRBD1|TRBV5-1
TGCGCCAGCAGCAGCAACGGACAGGGTCATTCAGATACGCAGTATTTT
CASSSNGQGHSDTQYF
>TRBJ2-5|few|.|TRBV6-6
TGTGCCAGCAGCCAAGGGGGGACAGTCCAAGAGACCCAGTACTTC
CASSQGGTVQETQYF